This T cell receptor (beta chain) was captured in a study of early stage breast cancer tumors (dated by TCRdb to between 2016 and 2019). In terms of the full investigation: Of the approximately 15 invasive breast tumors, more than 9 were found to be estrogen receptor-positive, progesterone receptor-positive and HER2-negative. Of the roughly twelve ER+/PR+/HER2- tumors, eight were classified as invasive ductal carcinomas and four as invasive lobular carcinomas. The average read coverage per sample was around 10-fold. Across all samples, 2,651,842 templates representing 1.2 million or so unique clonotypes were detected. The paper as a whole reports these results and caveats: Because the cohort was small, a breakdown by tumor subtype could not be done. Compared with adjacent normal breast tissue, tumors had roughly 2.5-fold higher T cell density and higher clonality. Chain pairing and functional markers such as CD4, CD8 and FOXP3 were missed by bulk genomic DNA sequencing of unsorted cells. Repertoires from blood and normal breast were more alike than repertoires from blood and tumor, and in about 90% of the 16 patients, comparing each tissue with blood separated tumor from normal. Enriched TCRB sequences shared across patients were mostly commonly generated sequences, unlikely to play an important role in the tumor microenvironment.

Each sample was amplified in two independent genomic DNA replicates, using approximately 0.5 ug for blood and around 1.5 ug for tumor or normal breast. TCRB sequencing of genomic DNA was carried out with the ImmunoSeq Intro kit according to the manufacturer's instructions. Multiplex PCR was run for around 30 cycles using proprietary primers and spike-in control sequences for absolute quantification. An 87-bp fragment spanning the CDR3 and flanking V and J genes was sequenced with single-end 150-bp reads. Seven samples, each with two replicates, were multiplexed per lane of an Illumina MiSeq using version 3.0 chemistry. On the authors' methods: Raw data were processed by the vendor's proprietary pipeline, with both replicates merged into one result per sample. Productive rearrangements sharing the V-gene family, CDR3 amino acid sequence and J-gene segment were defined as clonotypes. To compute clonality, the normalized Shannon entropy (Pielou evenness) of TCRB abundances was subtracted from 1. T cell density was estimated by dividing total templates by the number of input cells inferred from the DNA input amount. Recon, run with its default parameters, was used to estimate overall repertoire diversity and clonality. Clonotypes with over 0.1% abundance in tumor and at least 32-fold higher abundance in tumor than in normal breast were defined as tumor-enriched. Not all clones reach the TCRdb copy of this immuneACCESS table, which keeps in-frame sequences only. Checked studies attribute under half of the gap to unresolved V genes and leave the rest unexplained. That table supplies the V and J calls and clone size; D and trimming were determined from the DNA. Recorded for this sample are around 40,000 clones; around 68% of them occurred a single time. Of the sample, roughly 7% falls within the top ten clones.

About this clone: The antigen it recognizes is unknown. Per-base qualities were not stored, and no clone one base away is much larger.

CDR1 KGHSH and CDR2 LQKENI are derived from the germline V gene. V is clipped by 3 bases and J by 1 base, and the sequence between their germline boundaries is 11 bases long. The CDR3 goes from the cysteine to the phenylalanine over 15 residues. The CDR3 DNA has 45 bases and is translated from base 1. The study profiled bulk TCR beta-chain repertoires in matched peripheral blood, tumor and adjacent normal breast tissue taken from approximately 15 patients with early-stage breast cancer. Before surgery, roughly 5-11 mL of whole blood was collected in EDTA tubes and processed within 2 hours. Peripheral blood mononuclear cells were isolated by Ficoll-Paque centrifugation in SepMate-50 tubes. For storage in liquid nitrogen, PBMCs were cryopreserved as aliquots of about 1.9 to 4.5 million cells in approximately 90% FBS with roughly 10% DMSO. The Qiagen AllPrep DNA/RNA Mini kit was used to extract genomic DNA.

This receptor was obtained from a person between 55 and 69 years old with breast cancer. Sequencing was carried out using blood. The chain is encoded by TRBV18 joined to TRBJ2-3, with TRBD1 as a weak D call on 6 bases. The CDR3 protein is CASSPAGDRTDTQYF. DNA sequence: TGTGCCAGCTCACCGGCAGGGGATCGCACAGATACGCAGTATTTT.